This paragraph reports one T cell receptor beta chain. The antigen is not known. The entry originates in a study of T cells expressing NK-cell markers. On the study more broadly: All TCR beta repertoires analysed originated from sorted CD3+CD56+NKG2C+, CD3+CD56+NKG2C- and CD3+CD56-NKG2C+ T cells. Broader study findings: The contribution of dominant NKG2C+ clonotypes to CD8+ T cells in several donors was roughly 1.0-7.5%.

The TCR beta cDNA came from 5'RACE template switching with UMIs. Reprocessing the 5' RACE reads, TCRdb reports a single entry for every CDR3 protein and omits DNA. This sample contains some 280,000 distinct CDR3 sequences. This CDR3 is 15 amino acids long. Germline V gene sequence: CDR1 SGHRS, CDR2 YFSETQ. Specimen: blood T cells: a sorted CD56 or NKG2C T cell subset, CD4+ or CD8+ T cells, or bulk PBMC T cells (not recorded which). This rearrangement joins TRBV5-1 to TRBJ1-1; TCRdb reports TRBD1, a call that lacks DNA to check it against. This sequence originates from a man aged 18 to 35 in good health. CDR3 protein: CASSQGTGMNTEAFF.